The 30 T cell receptor beta chains below come from one sample, sequenced in a study of cytomegalovirus exposure and HLA in healthy donors. PCR was performed using 60 Vbeta and 13 Jbeta primers. Generated by immunoSEQ multiplex PCR, the TCRdb table keeps only in-frame clones and is missing some. The table has fewer than 100,000 clones, more than 75% seen once; the top ten hold 0.76%. Sample: PBMCs. The source is a woman aged 60-75 years in good health and CMV-seronegative.

The chain combines TRBV7-2 with TRBJ1-5; D may be TRBD1 (5 bases). CDR3 length equals 15 residues. The V gene's germline CDR1 is SGHTA and CDR2 FQGNSA. V gave up 0 bases and J gave up 6 bases, with 12 bases separating them. CDR3 amino acids: CASSLAEGAGQPQHF. The CDR3 bases are TGTGCCAGCAGCTTAGCTGAAGGGGCCGGTCAGCCCCAGCATTTT.

This clone showed up just once. The chain carries TRBV27 and TRBJ2-7, with 10 bases that match TRBD2. Looked up from germline, CDR1 is MNHEY and CDR2 is SMNVEV (reference sequence). The length of the CDR3 is 14 residues. V trimming: 5 bases; J trimming: 9 bases; junction bases outside the gene matches: 10. The CDR3 region is CASSLRVAGGRQYF. CDR3 DNA sequence: TGTGCCAGCAGTCTACGGGTAGCGGGAGGTCGGCAGTACTTC.

The chain couples TRBV19 to TRBJ1-4; D might be TRBD1 (5 bases). This CDR3 is 15 amino acids long. Germline CDR1 is LNHDA and CDR2 is SQIVND (reference sequence). Trimming shortened V by 5 bases and J by 5 bases, and 15 bases separated the two germline ends. The CDR3 coding sequence is TGTGCCAGTAGTGCCCGACAGCTCCCAAATGAAAAACTGTTTTTT. Its translation: CASSARQLPNEKLFF.

The V and J genes are TRBV6-5 and TRBJ2-2; TRBD2 might be the D (5 bases). V was clipped by 6 bases and J by 2 bases, with 10 bases between them. Germline assignment: CDR1 MNHEY and CDR2 SVGAGI. The CDR3 has 14 amino acids. The CDR3 region has the DNA TGTGCCAGCAGGGGAGACGTAAACACCGGGGAGCTGTTTTTT. As protein: CASRGDVNTGELFF.

The V gene is TRBV6-5, the J gene TRBJ1-1; 11 positions agree with TRBD1. Per germline, CDR1 MNHEY and CDR2 SVGAGI. J lost 3 bases, V lost 2 bases, and 5 bases had no gene match. The CDR3 has 16 residues. CDR3 nucleotides: TGTGCCAGCAGTTACGGGGGACAGGGGGAATACACTGAAGCTTTCTTT. Its protein is CASSYGGQGEYTEAFF.

The chain employs TRBV4-3 and TRBJ2-5; 10 nucleotides agree with TRBD2. From germline, CDR1 is LGHNA and CDR2 YSLEER. V gave up 1 base and J gave up 2 bases; unmatched junction bases: 19. The CDR3 has 21 amino acids. CDR3: CASSQVPSGQGLANEQETQYF. CDR3 sequence (DNA): TGCGCCAGCAGCCAAGTCCCCTCCGGGCAGGGACTAGCGAACGAGCAAGAGACCCAGTACTTC.

This chain joins TRBV5-1 and TRBJ2-7; TRBD2 is a possible D gene (5 bases). Looked up from germline, CDR1 is SGHRS and CDR2 is YFSETQ. The V end was cut by 0 bases, the J end by 4 bases, with 8 bases between. The CDR3 runs to 13 residues. The CDR3 region is CASSLVRGYEQYF. CDR3 nucleotides: TGCGCCAGCAGCTTGGTTCGGGGATACGAGCAGTACTTC.

The rearrangement links TRBV19 to TRBJ1-2; TRBD1 agrees at 10 bases. Losses at the gene ends were 5 bases for V and 4 bases for J; bases not matched to a gene: 13. Germline-derived CDR1 and CDR2 are LNHDA and SQIVND (reference sequence). This CDR3 contains 17 residues. In nucleotides, the CDR3 is TGTGCCAGTAGTGCCAGGACAGGGGGTCGCTTCGGCTATGGCTACACCTTC. Protein sequence: CASSARTGGRFGYGYTF.

This chain connects TRBV7-8 to TRBJ2-7, with 7 bases matching TRBD1. The V gene end was trimmed by 2 bases and the J gene end by 3 bases; junction bases not matched to a gene: 7. From germline, CDR1 is SGHVS and CDR2 FQNEAQ. This CDR3 is 15 amino acids long. The CDR3 protein is CASSLQPGQSYEQYF. The DNA for the CDR3 is TGTGCCAGCAGCTTACAACCGGGACAGAGCTACGAGCAGTACTTC.

The rearrangement joins TRBV4-3 to TRBJ1-6; TRBD1 matches at 7 bases. CDR1 is LGHNA, CDR2 YSLEER, per germline. Losses at the gene ends were 2 bases for V and 7 bases for J; bases not matched to a gene: 11. The CDR3 spans 17 residues. The CDR3 loop reads CASSQHLGTAENSPLHF. In DNA, the CDR3 is TGCGCCAGCAGCCAACACCTCGGGACAGCCGAAAATTCACCCCTCCACTTT.

The gene calls are TRBV5-6 and TRBJ2-5; 9 bases map to TRBD1. V lost 4 bases to trimming and J lost 5 bases; unmatched junction nucleotides: 9. The CDR3 is 15 amino acids. The germline V gene has CDR1 SGHDT and CDR2 YYEEEE. The DNA of the CDR3 is TGTGCCAGCAGCCACGGACAGGGGTCGGGGGAGACCCAGTACTTC. This translates into CASSHGQGSGETQYF.

The rearrangement joins TRBV7-9 to TRBJ1-1; 7 nucleotides line up with TRBD1. CDR1 SEHNR and CDR2 FQNEAQ come from the germline V gene (reference sequence). This CDR3 comprises 13 residues. After removal of 10 bases from V and 3 bases from J, the junction contained 8 bases not matched to a gene. The CDR3 is CAIRGGRDTEAFF. The CDR3 DNA reads TGTGCCATTCGAGGGGGCAGGGACACTGAAGCTTTCTTT.

The chain uses TRBV5-8 and TRBJ1-5; 7 bases fit TRBD1. Trimming took 6 bases from V and 0 from J; bases not matched to a gene: 9. The germline V gene encodes CDR1 SGHTS and CDR2 YDEGEE. The CDR3 contains 16 residues. DNA of the CDR3: TGTGCCAGCATTCGGACAGGCCCTTATAGCAATCAGCCCCAGCATTTT. Translated, it gives CASIRTGPYSNQPQHF.

On this clone itself: Other DNA sequences in the sample encode the same CDR3. The chain couples TRBV6-5 to TRBJ2-2, with 10 bases that match TRBD1. The CDR3 is 15 amino acids. Germline V gene lookup returns CDR1 MNHEY and CDR2 SVGAGI. J gave up 4 bases and V 6 bases, and 5 bases lay outside the gene matches. CDR3 DNA: TGTGCCAGCAGCTACGGGACAGGGGCCACCGGGGAGCTGTTTTTT. It is translated as CASSYGTGATGELFF.

Here the CDR3 DNA reads TGTGCCAGCAGCCAGATTATACAGGGGGCCTCCGGGGAGCTGTTTTTT. It translates to CASSQIIQGASGELFF. J is TRBJ2-2 and V is TRBV9, with 9 nucleotides matching TRBD1. CDR3 length: 16 residues. CDR1 is SGDLS, CDR2 YYNGEE, per germline. V dropped 4 bases and J dropped 6; count of bases not matched to a gene: 10.

The chain links TRBV7-2 to TRBJ2-7; possible D gene TRBD1, 5 bases. The V end lost 1 base, the J end lost 7 bases, and 17 bases lay between the germline ends. There are 15 residues in the CDR3. Germline CDR1 SGHTA, CDR2 FQGNSA. The CDR3: CASSLDPLGQREQYF. The CDR3 nucleotides are TGTGCCAGCAGCTTAGACCCGTTGGGGCAGCGTGAGCAGTACTTC.

This clone was seen just once. The chain couples TRBV6-4 to TRBJ2-2; 7 nucleotides align to TRBD1. The CDR3 consists of 13 residues. J lost 5 bases, V lost 5 bases, and 2 bases had no gene match. CDR1 and CDR2 (germline): MRHNA, SNTAGT. The CDR3 is CASSQDRTGELFF. CDR3 sequence (DNA): TGTGCCAGCAGTCAGGACAGGACCGGGGAGCTGTTTTTT.

This chain uses TRBV28 with TRBJ1-2; no firm D call. CDR3 length: 16 amino acids. The germline gives CDR1 MDHEN, CDR2 SYDVKM. V shed 2 bases and J shed 0 bases, with 13 bases lying between them. CDR3 in amino acids: CASSLRLGRPNYGYTF. CDR3 sequence (DNA): TGTGCCAGCAGTTTAAGGCTCGGCAGGCCTAACTATGGCTACACCTTC.

The rearrangement joins TRBV6-6 to TRBJ2-3; 8 bases map to TRBD2. Germline V gene data show CDR1 as MNHNY and CDR2 as SVGAGI (reference sequence). V was clipped by 5 bases and J by 1 base; unmatched bases: 5. The CDR3 runs 15 residues. The CDR3 protein is CASSTGLAGTDTQYF. In DNA, the CDR3 is TGTGCCAGCAGTACCGGACTAGCTGGCACAGATACGCAGTATTTT.

This clone came up a few times. The V call is TRBV10-3, the J call TRBJ1-1; the match to TRBD1 covers 10 bases. The V segment lost 3 bases and the J segment 5 bases; nucleotides outside the gene matches: 6. The CDR3 consists of 15 residues. Germline V gene lookup returns CDR1 ENHRY and CDR2 SYGVKD. The chain's CDR3 is CAISDGTGVGTEAFF. DNA for the CDR3: TGTGCCATCAGTGATGGGACAGGGGTAGGAACTGAAGCTTTCTTT.

This sequence joins TRBV9 and TRBJ2-5; 9 bases align to TRBD1. The CDR3 is made up of 14 amino acids. Germline CDR1 reads SGDLS; CDR2 reads YYNGEE. The V segment lost 2 bases and the J segment 5 bases; nucleotides outside the gene matches: 4. CDR3 in amino acids: CASSVTGGGETQYF. The CDR3 nucleotides read TGTGCCAGCAGCGTTACAGGGGGCGGGGAGACCCAGTACTTC. Full variable domain (remainder filled in from reference TRBV9 and TRBJ2-5): DSGVTQTPKHLITATGQRVTLRCSPRSGDLSVYWYQQSLDQGLQFLIQYYNGEERAKGNILERFSAQQFPDLHSELNLSSLELGDSALYFCASSVTGGGETQYFGPGTRLLVL.

Only one count was recorded for this clone. V is TRBV4-1 and J is TRBJ1-5, with 7 bases aligning to TRBD1. Germline-derived CDR1 and CDR2 are MGHRA and YSYEKL. This CDR3 comprises 15 residues. J was trimmed by 9 bases and V by 0 bases; bases with no gene match: 8. In nucleotides, the CDR3 is TGCGCCAGCAGCCAAGAGGTCACAGGGGATCGGCCCCAGCATTTT. This encodes CASSQEVTGDRPQHF.

V usage is TRBV18 and J usage is TRBJ2-1; D might be TRBD1 (5 bases). The ends were cut back, 3 bases at V and 9 bases at J, with 18 bases in the middle. Germline V lookup: CDR1 KGHSH, CDR2 LQKENI. The CDR3 is made up of 15 amino acids. CDR3 DNA: TGTGCCAGCTCACCTATCAGGGCTACTAATGGTGAGCAGTTCTTC. This translates into CASSPIRATNGEQFF.

V is TRBV7-2 and J is TRBJ1-1; no clear D gene. The CDR3 spans 14 residues. In germline, CDR1 is SGHTA, CDR2 FQGNSA. V gave up 3 bases and J gave up 5 bases, with 13 bases separating them. CDR3 nucleotide sequence: TGTGCCAGCAGCTTCGGGGTGTCGGGGACTGAAGCTTTCTTT. Translation gives CASSFGVSGTEAFF.

In this sample, this clone turned up once. This chain uses TRBV6-5 with TRBJ1-2; D might be TRBD1 (6 bases). From germline, CDR1 is MNHEY and CDR2 SVGAGI. This CDR3 comprises 13 residues. With 10 bases removed from V and 0 bases from J, the gap between germline ends came to 12 bases. CDR3 bases: TGTGCCACGCATCGGGACACTAACTATGGCTACACCTTC. Amino acid sequence: CATHRDTNYGYTF.

The genes are TRBV18 and TRBJ2-5; a weak D match, TRBD1 (6 bases). V was trimmed by 2 bases and J by 2 bases, leaving 12 bases between them. Germline V gene data show CDR1 as KGHSH and CDR2 as LQKENI. This CDR3 has 15 residues. CDR3 in amino acids: CASSPGPGQQETQYF. CDR3 coding DNA: TGTGCCAGCTCACCAGGCCCAGGACAGCAAGAGACCCAGTACTTC.

This clone was found a few times. The chain joins TRBV13 to TRBJ2-3, with 10 nucleotides matching TRBD2. The CDR3 has 13 amino acids. Looked up from germline, CDR1 is PRHDT and CDR2 is FYEKMQ (reference sequence). J gave up 6 bases and V 4 bases, and 1 base lay outside the gene matches. CDR3 in DNA: TGTGCCAGCAGCTCGACTAGCGGGGATACGCAGTATTTT. This translates into CASSSTSGDTQYF.

The CDR3, as DNA: TGTGCCAGCAGCTTGATCGGTGAAAAACTGTTTTTT. It yields the protein CASSLIGEKLFF. J is TRBJ1-4 and V is TRBV7-2; no clear D. CDR1 SGHTA and CDR2 FQGNSA come from the germline V gene. V was cut by 3 bases and J by 7 bases, with 6 bases left in between. The CDR3 spans 12 residues.

CDR3 region: CASSLEAAGYEQYF. CDR3 nucleotides: TGCGCCAGCAGCTTGGAGGCAGCGGGCTACGAGCAGTACTTC. The chain carries TRBV5-1 and TRBJ2-7; TRBD2 might be the D (6 bases). The germline V gene encodes CDR1 SGHRS and CDR2 YFSETQ. The V end lost 0 bases, the J end lost 3 bases, and 10 bases lay between the germline ends. The CDR3 is 14 amino acids.

V usage is TRBV5-6 and J usage is TRBJ2-1; 10 bases agree with TRBD2. Per the germline V gene, CDR1 is SGHDT and CDR2 is YYEEEE. J lost 3 bases, V lost 4 bases, and 4 bases had no gene match. This CDR3 has 15 amino acids. CDR3 loop: CASSLAGAIYNEQFF. Here the CDR3 DNA reads TGTGCCAGCAGCCTAGCGGGAGCAATCTACAATGAGCAGTTCTTC.